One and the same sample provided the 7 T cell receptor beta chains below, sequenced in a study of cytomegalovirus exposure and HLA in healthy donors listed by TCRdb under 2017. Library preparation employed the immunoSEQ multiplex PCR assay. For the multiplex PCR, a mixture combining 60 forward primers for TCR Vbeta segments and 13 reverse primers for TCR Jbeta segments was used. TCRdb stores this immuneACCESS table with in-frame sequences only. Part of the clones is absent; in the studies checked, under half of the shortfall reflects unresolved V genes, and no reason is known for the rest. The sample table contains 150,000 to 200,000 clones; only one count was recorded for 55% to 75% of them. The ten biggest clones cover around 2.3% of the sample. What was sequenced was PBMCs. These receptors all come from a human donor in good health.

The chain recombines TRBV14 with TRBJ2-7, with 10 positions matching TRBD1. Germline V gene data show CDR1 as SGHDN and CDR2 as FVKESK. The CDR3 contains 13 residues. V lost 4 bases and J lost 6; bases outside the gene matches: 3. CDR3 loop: CASSLWTGGEQYF. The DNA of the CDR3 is TGTGCCAGCAGCCTATGGACAGGGGGCGAGCAGTACTTC.

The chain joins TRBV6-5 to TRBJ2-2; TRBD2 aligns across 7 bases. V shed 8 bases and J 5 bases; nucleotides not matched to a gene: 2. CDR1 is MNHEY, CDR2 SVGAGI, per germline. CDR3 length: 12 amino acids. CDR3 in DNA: TGTGCCAGCGGGCGGGGGACCGGGGAGCTGTTTTTT. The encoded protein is CASGRGTGELFF.

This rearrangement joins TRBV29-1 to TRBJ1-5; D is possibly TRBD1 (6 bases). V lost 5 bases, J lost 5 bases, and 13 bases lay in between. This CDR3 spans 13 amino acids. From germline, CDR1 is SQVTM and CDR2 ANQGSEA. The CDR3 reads CSVQGSGDQPQHF. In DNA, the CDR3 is TGCAGCGTTCAGGGGAGCGGGGATCAGCCCCAGCATTTT.

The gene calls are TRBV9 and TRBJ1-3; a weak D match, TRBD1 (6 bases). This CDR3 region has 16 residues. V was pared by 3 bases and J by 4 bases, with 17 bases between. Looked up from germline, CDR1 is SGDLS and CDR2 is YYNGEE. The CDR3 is CASSASGAGEGNTIYF. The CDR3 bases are TGTGCCAGCAGCGCCTCAGGGGCAGGGGAGGGAAACACCATATATTTT.

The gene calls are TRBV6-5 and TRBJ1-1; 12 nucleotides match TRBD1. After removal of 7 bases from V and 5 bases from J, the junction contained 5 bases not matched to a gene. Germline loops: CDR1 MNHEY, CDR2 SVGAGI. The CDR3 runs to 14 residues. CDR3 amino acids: CASTRGQGATEAFF. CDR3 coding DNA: TGTGCCAGCACCAGGGGACAGGGGGCAACTGAAGCTTTCTTT.

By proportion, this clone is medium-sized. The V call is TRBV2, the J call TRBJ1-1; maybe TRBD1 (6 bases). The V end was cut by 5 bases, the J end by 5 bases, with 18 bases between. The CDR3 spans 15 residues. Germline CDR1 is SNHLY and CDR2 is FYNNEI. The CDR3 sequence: CASSPTGNVLTEAFF. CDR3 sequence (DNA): TGTGCCAGCAGTCCTACAGGGAATGTTCTAACTGAAGCTTTCTTT.

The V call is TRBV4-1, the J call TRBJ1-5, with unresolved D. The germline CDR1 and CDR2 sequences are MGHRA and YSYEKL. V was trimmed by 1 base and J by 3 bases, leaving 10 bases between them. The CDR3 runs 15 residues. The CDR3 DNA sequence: TGCGCCAGCAGCCAAGTGGGCAGCATCAATCAGCCCCAGCATTTT. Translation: CASSQVGSINQPQHF.